This T cell receptor (beta chain) was recovered during a study of OX40 agonist ivuxolimab in advanced cancers. Produced via immunoSEQ multiplex PCR; TCRdb's table is partial and in-frame only. The sample lists 25,000 to 40,000 clones, 82% seen once, with about 20% in the top ten. Systemic immunosuppression or a history of autoimmune disease excluded patients. This clone was counted once. This CDR3 comprises 13 residues. Losses at the gene ends were 0 bases for V and 8 bases for J; bases not matched to a gene: 4. The germline V gene encodes CDR1 SGHRS and CDR2 YFSETQ. This receptor was identified in an adult with an advanced solid tumor such as melanoma, head and neck, liver or kidney cancer. Material: CD4+ or CD8+ T cells sorted from blood, obtained in a trial of the OX40 agonist ivuxolimab. The chain carries TRBV5-1 and TRBJ1-2, with 7 bases fitting TRBD1. As DNA, the CDR3 is TGCGCCAGCAGCTTGGAGGGGGCCAGGGGCTACACCTTC. Translating it yields CASSLEGARGYTF.